These 13 T cell receptor beta chains originate from one sample sequenced in a study of T cells in Graves' hyperthyroidism and ophthalmopathy. TCR beta CDR3 sequences were amplified from RNA transcripts. First-round RT-PCR targeting the TCR CDR3 was performed with the HTBI primer set. TCRdb re-derived calls from the multiplex PCR reads in MiXCR, one entry per CDR3 protein. The table has a few hundred thousand distinct CDR3 sequences, roughly 20% seen once. Sequencing was done on a sample of blood. The origin of the receptors is a man younger than 30 with Graves' ophthalmopathy.

This clonotype occurred many times. The chain recombines TRBV12-5 with TRBJ2-1; weak D call: TRBD2 (7 bases). This CDR3 has 14 residues. V lost 0 bases and J lost 6, with 9 bases in between. From germline, CDR1 is LGHNT and CDR2 FRNRAP. This CDR3 reads CASGLVGGRNEQFF. CDR3 DNA sequence: TGTGCTAGTGGTTTGGTGGGGGGGCGCAATGAGCAGTTCTTC.

This clonotype occurred many times. The chain is built from TRBV7-6 and TRBJ2-1; 11 bases match TRBD2. The CDR3 extends over 19 amino acids. Germline V gene lookup returns CDR1 SGHVS and CDR2 FNYEAQ. The junction had 7 bases not matched to a gene; V was cut back by 0 bases and J by 0 bases. The CDR3 region is CASSLATSGGQSSYNEQFF. The CDR3 nucleotides are TGTGCCAGCAGCTTAGCAACTAGCGGGGGCCAAAGCTCCTACAATGAGCAGTTCTTC.

This clonotype has more than one count but fewer than ten. A much larger clone differs from this one at a single base, so this may be a read error. CDR3 in amino acids: CASQQGDSNQSQHF. CDR3 sequence (DNA): TGTGCCAGCCAACAGGGGGATAGCAATCAGTCCCAGCATTTT. This chain links TRBV12-3 or TRBV12-4 with TRBJ1-5; 8 nucleotides line up with TRBD1. This CDR3 has 14 amino acids.

V is TRBV28 and J is TRBJ1-1; no clear D gene. Germline values: CDR1 MDHEN, CDR2 SYDVKM. V was shortened by 5 bases and J by 1 base, with 11 bases between the two germline ends. This CDR3 has 14 residues. The CDR3 DNA reads TGTGCCAGCAGTCTCTCGCGCGCGAACACTGAAGCTTTCTTT. Protein: CASSLSRANTEAFF.

This clonotype was observed at least ten times. This chain links TRBV12-3 or TRBV12-4 with TRBJ1-3; TRBD1 is a possible D gene (5 bases). CDR3 length equals 14 residues. V gave up 3 bases and J gave up 3 bases, with 9 bases separating them. CDR3 amino acids: CASSFPGVGNTIYF. The CDR3 DNA follows: TGTGCCAGCAGTTTTCCGGGGGTTGGAAACACCATATATTTT.

This clonotype was counted only a few times. The chain recombines TRBV15 with TRBJ2-2; D unresolved. The germline V and J ends were trimmed by 0 bases and 7 bases, with 9 bases remaining between them. The germline gives CDR1 LNHNV, CDR2 YYDKDF (reference sequence). The CDR3 runs to 14 residues. The CDR3 bases are TGTGCCACCAGCAGAGAAAGAACTGGCGGGGAGCTGTTTTTT. Its translation: CATSRERTGGELFF.

This clonotype was found many times. The chain links TRBV7-2 to TRBJ2-5; possibly TRBD1 for D (5 bases). Between the trimmed V and J ends, which lost 5 bases and 10 bases, there was a span of 11 bases. Germline values: CDR1 SGHTA, CDR2 FQGNSA. CDR3 length: 11 residues. Written as DNA, the CDR3 is TGTGCCAGCAGCGGACATAGGGACCAGTACTTC. Protein product: CASSGHRDQYF.

This clonotype showed up just a few times. The chain is built from TRBV4-2 and TRBJ2-1; the match to TRBD1 covers 10 bases. This CDR3 region has 15 residues. Trimming cost V 2 bases and J 5 bases; bases outside gene matches: 3. In germline, CDR1 is LGHNA, CDR2 YNFKEQ. The CDR3 reads CASSQKGTGDNEQFF. The DNA for the CDR3 is TGTGCCAGCAGCCAAAAGGGGACAGGGGACAATGAGCAGTTCTTC.

This clonotype was found a few times. This chain uses TRBV7-9 with TRBJ2-5, with 7 bases identical to TRBD1. There are 14 residues in the CDR3. The trim removed 5 bases at V and 3 bases at J, leaving 6 bases unmatched. The germline gives CDR1 SEHNR, CDR2 FQNEAQ (reference sequence). Here the CDR3 reads CASSRYDREETQYF. The CDR3, as DNA: TGTGCCAGCAGCCGGTACGACAGGGAAGAGACCCAGTACTTC.

This clonotype was found a few times. V and J are TRBV20-1 and TRBJ2-7, with D possibly being TRBD2 (5 bases). Between the trimmed V and J ends, which lost 2 bases and 5 bases, there was a span of 13 bases. The CDR3 spans 13 residues. Per germline, CDR1 DFQATT and CDR2 SNEGSKA (reference sequence). The CDR3 here is CSARIGVGDEQYF. The CDR3 DNA sequence: TGCAGTGCTAGAATCGGGGTTGGGGACGAGCAGTACTTC.

This clonotype has more than one count but fewer than ten. The gene calls are TRBV7-3 and TRBJ2-2; 12 bases fit TRBD2. The CDR3 consists of 16 residues. Looked up from germline, CDR1 is SGHTA and CDR2 is FQGTGA. Unmatched junction bases numbered 5, after V lost 2 bases and J lost 7 bases. CDR3 loop: CASSLLAGGPFGELFF. CDR3 sequence (DNA): TGTGCCAGCAGCTTACTAGCGGGGGGGCCATTCGGGGAGCTGTTTTTT.

This clonotype was seen at least ten times. The gene calls are TRBV7-9 and TRBJ2-5; 11 bases match TRBD1. V trimming: 3 bases; J trimming: 4 bases; junction bases outside the gene matches: 4. CDR3 length equals 15 residues. CDR1 is SEHNR, CDR2 FQNEAQ, per germline (reference sequence). CDR3 DNA: TGTGCCAGCAGCTTCGGACAGGGGGCTGGAGAGACCCAGTACTTC. This encodes CASSFGQGAGETQYF.

This clonotype was seen only a few times. The CDR3 is CASSPVEAGGRGTDTQYF. The CDR3 coding sequence is TGCGCCAGCAGCCCGGTGGAAGCGGGAGGACGCGGCACAGATACGCAGTATTTT. The chain uses TRBV5-1 and TRBJ2-3; 9 positions match TRBD2. V trimming: 4 bases; J trimming: 1 base; junction bases outside the gene matches: 13. Per germline, CDR1 SGHRS and CDR2 YFSETQ. The CDR3 length is 18 residues.